The T cell receptor beta chain described here comes from a study of cytomegalovirus exposure and HLA in healthy donors. Primers for the PCR totalled 60 Vbeta and 13 Jbeta. Repertoires were generated with immunoSEQ multiplex PCR, while TCRdb's copy carries only in-frame clones and drops some. This table holds approximately 170,000 clones, roughly 85% found once. This CDR3 contains 10 residues. V was trimmed by 7 bases and J by 4 bases, leaving 2 bases between them. Looked up from germline, CDR1 is MDHEN and CDR2 is SYDVKM. The TCR was taken from a boy aged 2 to 10 in good health and CMV-seronegative. Sequencing was done on a sample of PBMCs. V and J are TRBV28 and TRBJ1-3; D gene unclear. CDR3 bases: TGTGCCAGCACAGGAAACACCATATATTTT. Amino acids: CASTGNTIYF.